This T cell receptor (beta chain) was identified in a study of blood T cell repertoires in COVID-19. At the level of the study: PBMCs, B-cell-depleted T cells, or T cells provided the cDNA or gDNA that made up the material.

Per the original data handling: Amplifying reference gene primers gave estimates of nucleated cell counts. Assay used: immunoSEQ multiplex PCR; TCRdb lists only in-frame clones, some missing. That table is the source of V, J and clone size, and D and trimming were worked out from the DNA. The sample yields tens of thousands of clones, approximately 85% seen once. The germline V and J ends were trimmed by 7 bases and 5 bases, with 17 bases remaining between them. Looked up from germline, CDR1 is SNHLY and CDR2 is FYNNEI. The CDR3 has 15 residues. The chain carries TRBV2 and TRBJ2-2, with D possibly being TRBD2 (6 bases). The receptor was isolated from a human donor in a cohort sampled during active COVID-19. Sample: peripheral blood. The CDR3 DNA sequence: TGTGCCAGCACCTTTAGCGGTCTTAGGACCGGGGAGCTGTTTTTT. Protein product: CASTFSGLRTGELFF.